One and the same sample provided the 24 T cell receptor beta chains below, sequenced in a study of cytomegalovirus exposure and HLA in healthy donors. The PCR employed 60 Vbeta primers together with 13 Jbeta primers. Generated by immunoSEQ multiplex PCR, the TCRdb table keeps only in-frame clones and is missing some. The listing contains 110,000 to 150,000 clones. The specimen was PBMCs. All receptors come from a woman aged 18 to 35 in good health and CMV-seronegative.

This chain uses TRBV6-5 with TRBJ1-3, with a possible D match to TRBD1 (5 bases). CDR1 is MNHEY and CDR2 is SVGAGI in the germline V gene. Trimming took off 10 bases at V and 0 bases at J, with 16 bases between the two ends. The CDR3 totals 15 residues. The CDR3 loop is CATYKGKFSGNTIYF. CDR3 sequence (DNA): TGTGCCACCTACAAGGGGAAATTCTCTGGAAACACCATATATTTT.

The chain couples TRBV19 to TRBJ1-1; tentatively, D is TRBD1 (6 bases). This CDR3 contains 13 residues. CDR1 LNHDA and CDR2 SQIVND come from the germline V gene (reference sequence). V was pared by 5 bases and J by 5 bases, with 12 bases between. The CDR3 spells CASSRAGVTEAFF. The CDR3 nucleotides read TGTGCCAGTAGTCGGGCAGGGGTAACTGAAGCTTTCTTT.

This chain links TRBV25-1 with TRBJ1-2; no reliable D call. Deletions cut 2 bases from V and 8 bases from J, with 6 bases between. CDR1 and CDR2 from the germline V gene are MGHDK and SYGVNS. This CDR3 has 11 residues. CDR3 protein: CASSEGQGYTF. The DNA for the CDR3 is TGTGCCAGCAGTGAAGGTCAGGGCTACACCTTC.

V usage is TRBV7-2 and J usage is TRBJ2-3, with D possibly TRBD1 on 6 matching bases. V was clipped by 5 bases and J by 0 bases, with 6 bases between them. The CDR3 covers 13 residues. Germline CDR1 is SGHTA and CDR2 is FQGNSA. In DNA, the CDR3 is TGTGCCAGCAGCACAGGGAGCACAGATACGCAGTATTTT. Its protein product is CASSTGSTDTQYF. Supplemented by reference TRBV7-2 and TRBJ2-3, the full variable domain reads GAGVSQSPSNKVTEKGKDVELRCDPISGHTALYWYRQSLGQGLEFLIYFQGNSAPDKSGLPSDRFSAERTGGSVSTLTIQRTQQEDSAVYLCASSTGSTDTQYFGPGTRLTVL.

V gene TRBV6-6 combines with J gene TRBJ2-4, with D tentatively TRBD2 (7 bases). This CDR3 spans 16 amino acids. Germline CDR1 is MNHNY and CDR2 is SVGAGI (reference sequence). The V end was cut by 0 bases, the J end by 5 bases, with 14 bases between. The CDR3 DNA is TGTGCCAGCAGTTACTCGGGGGGGGCCTCGGAAAACATTCAGTACTTC. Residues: CASSYSGGASENIQYF.

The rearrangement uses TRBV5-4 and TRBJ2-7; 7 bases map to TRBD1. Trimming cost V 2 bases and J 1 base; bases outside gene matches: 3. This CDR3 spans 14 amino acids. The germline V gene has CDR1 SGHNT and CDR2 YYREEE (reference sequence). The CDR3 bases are TGTGCCAGCAGCTTATACAGGGGTTCCTACGAGCAGTACTTC. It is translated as CASSLYRGSYEQYF.

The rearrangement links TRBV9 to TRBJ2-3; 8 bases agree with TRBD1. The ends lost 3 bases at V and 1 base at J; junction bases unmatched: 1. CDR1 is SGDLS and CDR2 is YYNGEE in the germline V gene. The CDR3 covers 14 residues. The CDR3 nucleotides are TGTGCCAGCAGCGCGGACAGGGGCACAGATACGCAGTATTTT. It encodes CASSADRGTDTQYF.

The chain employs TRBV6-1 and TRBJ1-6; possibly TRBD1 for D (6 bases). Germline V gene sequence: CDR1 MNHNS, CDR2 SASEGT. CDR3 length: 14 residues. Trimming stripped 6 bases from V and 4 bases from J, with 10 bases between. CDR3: CASSQDSYNSPLHF. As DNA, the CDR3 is TGTGCCAGCAGCCAGGACAGTTATAATTCACCCCTCCACTTT.

The DNA of the CDR3 is TGCAGTGCTAGCGCGGGATCTGAAGCTTTCTTT. It is translated as CSASAGSEAFF. V gene TRBV20-1 combines with J gene TRBJ1-1; D is undetermined. Trimming pared 3 bases from V and 6 bases from J, leaving 8 bases between. The CDR3 loop spans 11 amino acids. In germline, CDR1 is DFQATT, CDR2 SNEGSKA (reference sequence).

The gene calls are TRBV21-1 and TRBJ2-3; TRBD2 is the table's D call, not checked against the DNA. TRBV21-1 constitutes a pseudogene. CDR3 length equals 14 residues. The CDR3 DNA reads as TGTGCCAGCAGCAAAGTCGAGCGAGAGGATACGCAGTATTTT. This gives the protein CASSKVEREDTQYF.

The CDR3 bases are TGTGCCAGTTTAGCGGGGGAAATCACAGATACGCAGTATTTT. This codes for CASLAGEITDTQYF. J is TRBJ2-3 and V is TRBV6-5; 9 positions agree with TRBD2. Germline CDR1 MNHEY, CDR2 SVGAGI. The CDR3 has 14 amino acids. The trim removed 9 bases at V and 2 bases at J, leaving 6 bases unmatched.

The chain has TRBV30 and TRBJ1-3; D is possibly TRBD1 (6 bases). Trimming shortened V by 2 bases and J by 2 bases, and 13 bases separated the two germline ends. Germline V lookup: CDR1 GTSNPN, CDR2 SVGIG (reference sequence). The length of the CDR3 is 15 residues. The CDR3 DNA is TGTGCCTGGAGTATTCGGGGGGCGGCTGGAAACACCATATATTTT. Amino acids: CAWSIRGAAGNTIYF.

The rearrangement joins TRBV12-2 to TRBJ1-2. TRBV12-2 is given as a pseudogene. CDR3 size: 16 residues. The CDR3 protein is CASRFIAADGNYGYTF. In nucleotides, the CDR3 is TGTGCAAGTCGCTTCATTGCGGCGGATGGCAACTATGGCTACACCTTC.

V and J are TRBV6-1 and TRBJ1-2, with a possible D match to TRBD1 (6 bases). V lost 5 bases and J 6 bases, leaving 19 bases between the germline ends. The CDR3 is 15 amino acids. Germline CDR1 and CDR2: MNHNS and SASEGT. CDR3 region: CASSKTGSASDGYTF. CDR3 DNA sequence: TGTGCCAGCAGTAAAACAGGGAGTGCCTCGGATGGCTACACCTTC.

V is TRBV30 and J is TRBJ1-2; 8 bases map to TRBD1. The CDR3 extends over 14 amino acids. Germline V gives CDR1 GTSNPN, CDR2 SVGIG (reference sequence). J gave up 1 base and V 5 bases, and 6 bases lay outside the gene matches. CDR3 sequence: CAWAGQGGNYGYTF. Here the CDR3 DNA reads TGTGCCTGGGCCGGACAGGGCGGTAACTATGGCTACACCTTC.

The CDR3 DNA reads TGTGCCAGCCCCTCTCGCAGGGGGCCGACCGGGGAGCTGTTTTTT. Encoded protein: CASPSRRGPTGELFF. The J gene is TRBJ2-2, the V gene TRBV7-2; 8 bases match TRBD1. Germline V gene sequence: CDR1 SGHTA, CDR2 FQGNSA. There are 15 residues in the CDR3. The junction had 10 bases not matched to a gene; V was cut back by 8 bases and J by 5 bases.

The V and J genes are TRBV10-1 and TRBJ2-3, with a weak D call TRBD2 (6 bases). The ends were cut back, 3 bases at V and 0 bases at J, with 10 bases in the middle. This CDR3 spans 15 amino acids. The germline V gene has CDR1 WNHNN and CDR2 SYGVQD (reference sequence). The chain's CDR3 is CASSDLATSTDTQYF. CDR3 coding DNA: TGCGCCAGCAGTGATCTAGCGACAAGCACAGATACGCAGTATTTT.

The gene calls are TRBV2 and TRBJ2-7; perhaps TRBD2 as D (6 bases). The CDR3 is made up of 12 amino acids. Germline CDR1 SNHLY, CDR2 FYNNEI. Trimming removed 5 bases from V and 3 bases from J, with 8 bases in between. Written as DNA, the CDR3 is TGTGCCAGCAGTCTGGGGGGCTACGAGCAGTACTTC. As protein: CASSLGGYEQYF. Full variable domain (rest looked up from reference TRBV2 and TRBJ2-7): EPEVTQTPSHQVTQMGQEVILRCVPISNHLYFYWYRQILGQKVEFLVSFYNNEISEKSEIFDDQFSVERPDGSNFTLKIRSTKLEDSAMYFCASSLGGYEQYFGPGTRLTVT.

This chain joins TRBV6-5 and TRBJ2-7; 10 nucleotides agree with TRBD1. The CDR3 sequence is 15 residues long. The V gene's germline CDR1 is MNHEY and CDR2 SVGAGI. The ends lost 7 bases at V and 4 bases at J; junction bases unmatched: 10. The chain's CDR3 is CASKKAGQGLYEQYV. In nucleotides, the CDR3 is TGTGCCAGCAAAAAGGCGGGACAGGGGTTGTACGAGCAGTACGTC.

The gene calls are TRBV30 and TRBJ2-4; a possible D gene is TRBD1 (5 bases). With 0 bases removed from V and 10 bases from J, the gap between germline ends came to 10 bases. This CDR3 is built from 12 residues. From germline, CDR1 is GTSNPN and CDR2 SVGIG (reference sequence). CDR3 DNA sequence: TGTGCCTGGAGTGTACCAGGGTCGATTCAGTACTTC. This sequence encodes CAWSVPGSIQYF.

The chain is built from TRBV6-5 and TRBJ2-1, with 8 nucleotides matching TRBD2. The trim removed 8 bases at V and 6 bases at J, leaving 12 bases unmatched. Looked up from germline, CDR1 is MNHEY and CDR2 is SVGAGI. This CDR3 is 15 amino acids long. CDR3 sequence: CASGVASGRLNEQFF. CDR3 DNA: TGTGCCAGCGGAGTTGCCAGCGGGAGACTCAATGAGCAGTTCTTC.

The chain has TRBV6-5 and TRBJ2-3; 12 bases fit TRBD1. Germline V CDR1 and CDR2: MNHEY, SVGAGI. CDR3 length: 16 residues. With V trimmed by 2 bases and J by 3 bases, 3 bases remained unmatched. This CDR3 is CASSYGTGGLTDTQYF. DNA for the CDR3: TGTGCCAGCAGTTACGGGACAGGGGGCCTGACAGATACGCAGTATTTT.

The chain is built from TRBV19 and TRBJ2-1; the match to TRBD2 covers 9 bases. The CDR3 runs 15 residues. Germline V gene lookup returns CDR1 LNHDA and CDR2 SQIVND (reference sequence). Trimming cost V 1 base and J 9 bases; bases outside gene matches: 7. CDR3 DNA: TGTGCCAGTAGTATAGGGGCGGGAGGGCCCCGTGAGCAGTTCTTC. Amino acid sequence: CASSIGAGGPREQFF.

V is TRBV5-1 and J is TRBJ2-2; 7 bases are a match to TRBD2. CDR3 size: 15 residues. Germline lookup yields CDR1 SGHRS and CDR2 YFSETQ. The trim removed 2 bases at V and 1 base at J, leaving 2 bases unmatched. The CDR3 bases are TGCGCCAGCAGCTTAGGACTAGGGAACACCGGGGAGCTGTTTTTT. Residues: CASSLGLGNTGELFF.